This T cell receptor beta chain was sequenced during a study of blood T cell repertoires in COVID-19. Overall study: The United States, Italy and Spain supplied acute and convalescent COVID-19 samples. The analysed material was cDNA or gDNA that came from T cells, B-cell-depleted T cells, or PBMCs.

Measured with immunoSEQ multiplex PCR; TCRdb has only the in-frame clones, and not every one. Of 200,000 to 250,000 clones listed, roughly four fifths are singletons. Germline CDR1 and CDR2: ENHRY and SYGVKD. Trimming took off 5 bases at V and 9 bases at J, with 20 bases between the two ends. The CDR3 extends over 15 amino acids. Sequencing input: peripheral blood. The origin of this receptor is a man aged 50 to 60 with acute or convalescent COVID-19. The gene calls are TRBV10-3 and TRBJ2-1; weak D call: TRBD1 (6 bases). The CDR3 DNA follows: TGTGCCATCAGTACCGGGACACCAAGGGTTAGTGAGCAGTTCTTC. Translating gives CAISTGTPRVSEQFF.